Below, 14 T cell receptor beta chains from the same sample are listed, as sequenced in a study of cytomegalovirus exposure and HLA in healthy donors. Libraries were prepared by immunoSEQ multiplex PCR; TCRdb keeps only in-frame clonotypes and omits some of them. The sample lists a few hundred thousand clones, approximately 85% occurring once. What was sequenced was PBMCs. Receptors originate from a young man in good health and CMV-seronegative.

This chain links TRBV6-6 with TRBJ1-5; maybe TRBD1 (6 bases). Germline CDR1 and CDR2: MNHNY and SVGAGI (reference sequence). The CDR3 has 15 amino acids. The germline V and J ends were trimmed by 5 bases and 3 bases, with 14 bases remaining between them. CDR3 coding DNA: TGTGCCAGCAGTCCCAGGGGTTCGAACAATCAGCCCCAGCATTTT. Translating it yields CASSPRGSNNQPQHF.

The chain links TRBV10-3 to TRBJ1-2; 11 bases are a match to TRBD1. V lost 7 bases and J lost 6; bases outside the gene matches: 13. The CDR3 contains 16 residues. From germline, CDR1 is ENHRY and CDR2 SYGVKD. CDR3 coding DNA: TGTGCCATCACCGAGAGGACAGGGGGCTCATGGGATGGCTACACCTTC. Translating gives CAITERTGGSWDGYTF.

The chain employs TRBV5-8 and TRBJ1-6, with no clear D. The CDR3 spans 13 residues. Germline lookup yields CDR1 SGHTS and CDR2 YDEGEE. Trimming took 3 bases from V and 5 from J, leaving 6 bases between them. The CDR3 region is CASSYYNNSPLHF. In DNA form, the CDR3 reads TGTGCCAGCAGCTACTACAATAATTCACCCCTCCACTTT.

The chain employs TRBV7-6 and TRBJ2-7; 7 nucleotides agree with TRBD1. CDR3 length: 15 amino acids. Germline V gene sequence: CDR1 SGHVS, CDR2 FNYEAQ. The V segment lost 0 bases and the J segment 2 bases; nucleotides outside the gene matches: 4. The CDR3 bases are TGTGCCAGCAGCTTAGCGGGGCAGGGGGCCTACGAGCAGTACTTC. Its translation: CASSLAGQGAYEQYF.

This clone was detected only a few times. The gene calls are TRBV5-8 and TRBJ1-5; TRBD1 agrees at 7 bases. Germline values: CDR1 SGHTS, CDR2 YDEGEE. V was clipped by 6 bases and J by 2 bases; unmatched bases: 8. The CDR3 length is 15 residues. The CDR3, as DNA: TGTGCCAGCACTACAGGACAGGTTCGCAATCAGCCCCAGCATTTT. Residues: CASTTGQVRNQPQHF.

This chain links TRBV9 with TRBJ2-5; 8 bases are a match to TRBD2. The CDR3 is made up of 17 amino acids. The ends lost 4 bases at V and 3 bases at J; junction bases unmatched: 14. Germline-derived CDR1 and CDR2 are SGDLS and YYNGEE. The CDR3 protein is CASSHPLWRGAEETQYF. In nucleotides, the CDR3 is TGTGCCAGCAGCCACCCACTCTGGCGGGGGGCAGAAGAGACCCAGTACTTC.

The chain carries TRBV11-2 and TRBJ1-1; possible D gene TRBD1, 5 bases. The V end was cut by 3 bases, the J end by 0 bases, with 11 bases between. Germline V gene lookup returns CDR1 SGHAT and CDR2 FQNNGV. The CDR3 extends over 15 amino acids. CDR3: CASSFYRRMNTEAFF. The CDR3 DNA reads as TGTGCCAGCAGCTTTTACAGGAGAATGAACACTGAAGCTTTCTTT.

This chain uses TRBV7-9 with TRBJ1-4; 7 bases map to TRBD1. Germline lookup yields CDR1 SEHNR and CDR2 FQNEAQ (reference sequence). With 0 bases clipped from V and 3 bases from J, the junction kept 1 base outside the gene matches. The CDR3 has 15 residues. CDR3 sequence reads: CASSLAQGPNEKLFF. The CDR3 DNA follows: TGTGCCAGCAGCTTAGCACAGGGGCCTAATGAAAAACTGTTTTTT.

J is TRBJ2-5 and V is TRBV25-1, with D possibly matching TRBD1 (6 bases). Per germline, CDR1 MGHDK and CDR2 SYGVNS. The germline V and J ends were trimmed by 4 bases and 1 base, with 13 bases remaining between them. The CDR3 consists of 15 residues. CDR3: CASSAPRGFQETQYF. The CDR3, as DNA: TGTGCCAGCAGTGCCCCCAGGGGCTTCCAAGAGACCCAGTACTTC.

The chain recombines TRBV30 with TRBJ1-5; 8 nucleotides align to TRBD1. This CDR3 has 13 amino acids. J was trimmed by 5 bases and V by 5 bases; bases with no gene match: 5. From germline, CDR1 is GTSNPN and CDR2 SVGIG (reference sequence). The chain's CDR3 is CAWAGTGDQPQHF. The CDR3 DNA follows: TGTGCCTGGGCCGGGACAGGTGATCAGCCCCAGCATTTT.

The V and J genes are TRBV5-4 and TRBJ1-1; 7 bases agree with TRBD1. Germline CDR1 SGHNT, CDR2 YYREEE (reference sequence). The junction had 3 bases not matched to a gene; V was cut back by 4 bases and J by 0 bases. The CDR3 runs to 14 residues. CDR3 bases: TGTGCCAGCAGCAAGGGACAGTTGAACACTGAAGCTTTCTTT. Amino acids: CASSKGQLNTEAFF.

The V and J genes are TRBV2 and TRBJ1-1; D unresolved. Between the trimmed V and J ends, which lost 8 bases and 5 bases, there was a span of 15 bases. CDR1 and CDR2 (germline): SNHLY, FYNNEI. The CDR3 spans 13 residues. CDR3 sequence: CASALGAETEAFF. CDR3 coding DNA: TGTGCCAGCGCATTGGGCGCAGAGACTGAAGCTTTCTTT.

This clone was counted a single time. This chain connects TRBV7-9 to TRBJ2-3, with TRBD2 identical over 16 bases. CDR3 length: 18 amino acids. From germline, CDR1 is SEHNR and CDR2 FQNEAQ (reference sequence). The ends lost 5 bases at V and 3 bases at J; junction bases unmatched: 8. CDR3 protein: CASSPGTSGGAVTDTQYF. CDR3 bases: TGTGCCAGCAGCCCGGGGACTAGCGGGGGGGCCGTGACAGATACGCAGTATTTT. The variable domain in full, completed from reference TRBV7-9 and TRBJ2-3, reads DTGVSQNPRHKITKRGQNVTFRCDPISEHNRLYWYRQTLGQGPEFLTYFQNEAQLEKSRLLSDRFSAERPKGSFSTLEIQRTEQGDSAMYLCASSPGTSGGAVTDTQYFGPGTRLTVL.

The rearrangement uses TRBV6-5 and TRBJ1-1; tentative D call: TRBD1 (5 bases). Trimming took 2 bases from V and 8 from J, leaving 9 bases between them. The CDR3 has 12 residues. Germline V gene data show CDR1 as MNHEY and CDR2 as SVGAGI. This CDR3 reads CASSYPAGEAFF. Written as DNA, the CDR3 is TGTGCCAGCAGTTACCCTGCAGGGGAAGCTTTCTTT.